This T cell receptor (beta chain) was sequenced for a study of cytotoxic CD8 clonotypes in ibrutinib-treated CLL. Study-wide results and caveats: Sustained-remission and progressing patients' sampling times differed.

For this clone: Its antigen is not identified.

The table came from immunoSEQ multiplex PCR; TCRdb's copy has only in-frame clones and leaves some out. The profile covers 45,000 to 65,000 clones, with 70% to 90% appearing a single time and about a fifth taken by the ten largest. There are 15 residues in the CDR3. The germline CDR1 and CDR2 sequences are SGHTA and FQGNSA. V was clipped by 8 bases and J by 0 bases, with 14 bases between them. Sequencing used PBMCs, obtained after 24 months of ibrutinib treatment. This sequence joins TRBV7-2 and TRBJ1-3; D is possibly TRBD1 (6 bases). The clonotype was recovered from a human donor with chronic lymphocytic leukemia. This CDR3 reads CASSEGGFSGNTIYF. CDR3 bases: TGTGCCAGCTCGGAGGGGGGGTTCTCTGGAAACACCATATATTTT.